This T cell receptor beta chain appears in the sequencing data of a study of Graves' ophthalmopathy and Graves' hyperthyroidism. Reliance was placed on clinical symptoms, serum thyroxine, TRAb, thyroid ultrasound and orbital computed tomography for diagnosis. The germline V and J ends were trimmed by 5 bases and 4 bases, with 15 bases remaining between them. This CDR3 comprises 14 residues. Germline CDR1 SGHDN, CDR2 FVKESK. There are many counts of this clonotype. Researchers took RNA transcripts and amplified TCR beta CDR3 regions from them. HTBI primers were used in a first-round RT-PCR, which preceded a second-round multiplex PCR. MiXCR, run by TCRdb on the multiplex PCR reads, gives a single entry per CDR3 protein. The data show about 1.1 million distinct CDR3 sequences, about two fifths seen once.

The chain joins TRBV14 to TRBJ2-7; possible D gene TRBD2, 5 bases. The receptor was isolated from an adult man with Graves' hyperthyroidism. Material: peripheral blood or thyroid tissue (not recorded which). CDR3 DNA: TGTGCCAGCAGCACCAGTGCGGGCGAATACGAGCAGTACTTC. Its translation is CASSTSAGEYEQYF.